These 14 T cell receptor beta chains were sequenced from one sample in a study of shared clonotypes between healthy human individuals. CD45RO-negative CD8 cells positively selected for CCR7 made up the naive population, which excluded terminally differentiated effector memory CD45RA+ cells. The protocol was immunoSEQ multiplex PCR, while the TCRdb copy is restricted to in-frame clones and leaves out a portion. The data contain hundreds of thousands of clones, 95% of them singletons. The sequenced material came from naive CD8+ T cells sorted from blood. Every receptor here comes from a woman aged 25-40 years in good health.

This chain uses TRBV5-1 with TRBJ2-7, with a possible D match to TRBD1 (5 bases). Trimming stripped 6 bases from V and 4 bases from J, with 14 bases between. This CDR3 has 13 amino acids. The germline V gene has CDR1 SGHRS and CDR2 YFSETQ. The CDR3 here is CASKAGLGYEQYF. In nucleotides, the CDR3 is TGCGCCAGCAAGGCAGGGCTGGGGTACGAGCAGTACTTC.

The genes are TRBV15 and TRBJ2-1; D not resolved. Trimming removed 0 bases at V and 0 bases at J, with 12 bases between. Looked up from germline, CDR1 is LNHNV and CDR2 is YYDKDF (reference sequence). There are 17 residues in the CDR3. CDR3 region: CATSRESGTLSYNEQFF. CDR3 DNA sequence: TGTGCCACCAGCAGAGAATCCGGCACACTCTCCTACAATGAGCAGTTCTTC.

V and J are TRBV10-3 and TRBJ2-7; possible D gene TRBD2, 6 bases. The CDR3 runs to 12 residues. Trimming removed 8 bases at V and 2 bases at J, with 10 bases between. CDR1 and CDR2 from the germline V gene are ENHRY and SYGVKD. Here the CDR3 reads CAISGETYEQYF. CDR3 DNA: TGTGCCATCTCGGGGGAGACCTACGAGCAGTACTTC.

This rearrangement joins TRBV29-1 to TRBJ2-5; a possible D gene is TRBD2 (6 bases). There are 12 residues in the CDR3. Trimming removed 2 bases from V and 5 bases from J, with 9 bases in between. Germline CDR1 and CDR2: SQVTM and ANQGSEA. CDR3 amino acids: CSVESRGETQYF. The CDR3 nucleotides read TGCAGCGTTGAATCCCGGGGGGAGACCCAGTACTTC.

V and J are TRBV28 and TRBJ2-7, with D unclear. Trimming took off 2 bases at V and 4 bases at J, with 15 bases between the two ends. Germline lookup yields CDR1 MDHEN and CDR2 SYDVKM. The CDR3 runs 15 residues. CDR3 in amino acids: CASSLIRRMVYEQYF. The CDR3 nucleotides read TGTGCCAGCAGTTTAATCCGGCGGATGGTGTACGAGCAGTACTTC.

The chain links TRBV9 to TRBJ2-7; D gene uncertain. Germline V gene data show CDR1 as SGDLS and CDR2 as YYNGEE. V was clipped by 0 bases and J by 0 bases, with 7 bases between them. The CDR3 totals 14 residues. CDR3 nucleotide sequence: TGTGCCAGCAGCGTAGAACAGATCTCCTACGAGCAGTACTTC. It specifies CASSVEQISYEQYF.

The rearrangement links TRBV5-4 to TRBJ2-3; 10 positions agree with TRBD2. V trimming: 6 bases; J trimming: 1 base; junction bases outside the gene matches: 5. Per the germline V gene, CDR1 is SGHNT and CDR2 is YYREEE (reference sequence). The CDR3 consists of 15 residues. DNA for the CDR3: TGTGCCAGCATCTCTAGCGGGAGTGGCACAGATACGCAGTATTTT. This encodes CASISSGSGTDTQYF.

J is TRBJ2-1 and V is TRBV7-9; 11 bases line up with TRBD2. The junction had 7 bases not matched to a gene; V was cut back by 3 bases and J by 3 bases. Germline CDR1 is SEHNR and CDR2 is FQNEAQ (reference sequence). The length of the CDR3 is 17 residues. The CDR3 is CASSFAGLAAFYNEQFF. The CDR3 DNA reads as TGTGCCAGCAGCTTCGCGGGACTAGCGGCATTCTACAATGAGCAGTTCTTC.

The sample holds one count of this clone. This chain uses TRBV5-4 with TRBJ2-7; D possibly corresponds to TRBD1 (6 bases). The ends were cut back, 0 bases at V and 4 bases at J, with 11 bases in the middle. This CDR3 comprises 14 residues. Germline V gives CDR1 SGHNT, CDR2 YYREEE (reference sequence). The CDR3 loop reads CASSLDLGGYEQYF. CDR3 sequence (DNA): TGTGCCAGCAGCTTGGATCTAGGGGGTTACGAGCAGTACTTC. The full variable domain, its missing parts supplied by reference TRBV5-4 and TRBJ2-7, is ETGVTQSPTHLIKTRGQQVTLRCSSQSGHNTVSWYQQALGQGPQFIFQYYREEENGRGNFPPRFSGLQFPNYSSELNVNALELDDSALYLCASSLDLGGYEQYFGPGTRLTVT.

This CDR3 reads CASSSHGASGNTIYF. CDR3 nucleotides: TGTGCCAGCAGCTCCCACGGGGCCTCTGGAAACACCATATATTTT. This chain uses TRBV13 with TRBJ1-3; TRBD1 is a possible D gene (5 bases). Germline CDR1 PRHDT, CDR2 FYEKMQ (reference sequence). The CDR3 is 15 amino acids. Trimming shortened V by 4 bases and J by 0 bases, and 10 bases separated the two germline ends.

The chain uses TRBV6-1 and TRBJ1-1; D unresolved. The germline V gene encodes CDR1 MNHNS and CDR2 SASEGT. The ends were cut back, 3 bases at V and 2 bases at J, with 25 bases in the middle. This CDR3 contains 19 residues. The CDR3 region is CASSEIAFQDDTYNTEAFF. The CDR3 DNA sequence: TGTGCCAGCAGTGAGATAGCTTTTCAGGACGACACCTATAACACTGAAGCTTTCTTT.

The V and J genes are TRBV28 and TRBJ2-1; 10 positions agree with TRBD2. CDR3 length equals 15 residues. The junction had 3 bases not matched to a gene; V was cut back by 3 bases and J by 4 bases. Germline CDR1 and CDR2: MDHEN and SYDVKM. CDR3 amino acids: CASSFGAGGYNEQFF. In nucleotides, the CDR3 is TGTGCCAGCAGTTTTGGAGCGGGAGGGTACAATGAGCAGTTCTTC.

The chain combines TRBV29-1 with TRBJ2-7; 12 bases align to TRBD1. This CDR3 has 14 amino acids. Germline V gene sequence: CDR1 SQVTM, CDR2 ANQGSEA. Germline trimming cut 4 bases from V and 7 bases from J; bases unmatched to any gene: 8. The CDR3, as DNA: TGCAGCGTTGGCCCCCGGGACAGGGGGCTTGAGCAGTACTTC. It specifies CSVGPRDRGLEQYF.

The chain links TRBV4-1 to TRBJ2-3; D perhaps matches TRBD2 (6 bases). This CDR3 is built from 16 residues. V gave up 3 bases and J gave up 2 bases, with 15 bases separating them. Germline CDR1 and CDR2: MGHRA and YSYEKL. CDR3 nucleotide sequence: TGCGCCAGCAGCCACCGCCCGCGGGAAGACACAGATACGCAGTATTTT. It is translated as CASSHRPREDTDTQYF.